This T cell receptor (beta chain) originates from a study of blood T cells in healthy people across ages. This clonotype has just a few counts. The CDR3 spans 14 residues. The V gene's germline CDR1 is MGHDK and CDR2 SYGVNS. The junction had 9 bases not matched to a gene; V was cut back by 8 bases and J by 7 bases. Together with a sample-barcoded 5' primer, a J-beta primer mix was included in a second PCR lasting roughly 6 to 12 cycles. TCRdb processed the 5' RACE reads anew with MiXCR; each CDR3 protein has one entry. The profile shows about a million distinct CDR3 sequences, roughly 47% of them singletons.

The origin of this receptor is a woman aged 60-70 years in good health. This chain uses TRBV25-1 with TRBJ1-4; 8 bases are shared with TRBD1. Sequencing was carried out using blood. CDR3 loop: CASSRTGTAEKLFF. CDR3 DNA: TGTGCCAGCTCCCGGACAGGGACGGCTGAAAAACTGTTTTTT.